This is a list of T cell receptor beta chains from one sample in a study of T cells in Graves' hyperthyroidism and ophthalmopathy. TCRdb re-called the multiplex PCR reads with MiXCR, one entry per CDR3 protein. The table lists about 350,000 distinct CDR3 sequences, 15% to 20% of them singletons. The specimen was blood. The receptors come from a woman between 40 and 55 years old with Graves' ophthalmopathy. CDR3s include the opening cysteine and the closing phenylalanine or tryptophan. The D gene is left open where the match is weak.

v_gene	d_gene	j_gene	CDR3aa
TRBV11-3	TRBD1	TRBJ1-1	CATKGGTGGFGNTEAFF
TRBV6-2/TRBV6-3	TRBD1	TRBJ2-6	CASSPLRQGSSGANVLTF
TRBV6-1	TRBD2	TRBJ2-5	CASSSYRVAGEETQYF
TRBV7-6	TRBD2	TRBJ2-3	CASSLFVGGKIDTQYF
TRBV30	.	TRBJ2-7	CAWKIEPTYEQYF
TRBV30	.	TRBJ1-1	CAWREGSGTEAFF
TRBV5-1	.	TRBJ1-1	CASSTRTDPFNTEAFF
TRBV11-1	TRBD1	TRBJ2-2	CASSLDPLKGAGGELFF
TRBV2	.	TRBJ1-3	CASTWELFSGNTIYF
TRBV14	TRBD1	TRBJ1-2	CASSQGGTVYGYTF
TRBV20-1	.	TRBJ2-7	CSASVGSYEQYF
TRBV27	.	TRBJ2-7	CASSLCYVGTYEQYF
TRBV7-6	.	TRBJ2-2	CASSLGGAGINTGELFF
TRBV6-2/TRBV6-3	TRBD2	TRBJ2-7	CASSYASGSYEQYF
TRBV4-1	.	TRBJ1-5	CASSQDQGSNQPQHF
TRBV4-3	.	TRBJ2-7	CASSQEGRQDNEQYF
TRBV12-3/TRBV12-4	.	TRBJ1-5	CASSFDPRLPQHF
TRBV6-4	.	TRBJ2-2	CASSEGNTGELFF
TRBV28	TRBD2	TRBJ2-2	CASSRPGAGKEDGELFF
TRBV6-1	TRBD1	TRBJ2-7	CASRNQGDRVREQYF
TRBV4-1	.	TRBJ1-5	CASSPEARAQPQHF
TRBV6-5	.	TRBJ1-2	CASSYGGANYGYTF
TRBV7-2	TRBD2	TRBJ2-7	CASSTRTSGFSYEQYF
TRBV28	TRBD2	TRBJ2-7	CASSSFLRLAGGPHSYEQYF
TRBV12-3/TRBV12-4	.	TRBJ1-5	CASSPLESNQPQHF
TRBV12-3/TRBV12-4	.	TRBJ1-1	CASANPMNTEAFF
TRBV7-8	TRBD2	TRBJ2-7	CASSLGTTSGRSYEQYF
TRBV5-1	.	TRBJ1-1	CASSFRGNTEAFF
TRBV12-3/TRBV12-4	.	TRBJ2-7	CASSPTLYEQYF
TRBV6-2/TRBV6-3	TRBD1	TRBJ2-7	CAGNGTETCYEQYF
TRBV7-2	TRBD1	TRBJ2-7	CASGKETGGGYEQYF
TRBV6-4	TRBD2	TRBJ2-7	CATPSSGILEQYF
TRBV27	TRBD2	TRBJ2-7	CASSLGLAGPGEQYF
TRBV12-3/TRBV12-4	TRBD2	TRBJ2-7	CASSSVIGGTYEQYF
TRBV6-2/TRBV6-3	.	TRBJ2-5	CASKRGGQETQYF
TRBV12-3/TRBV12-4	TRBD1	TRBJ2-2	CASSPDRGWDTGELFF
TRBV12-5	.	TRBJ2-7	CASGLPRAPTYEQYF
TRBV19	TRBD2	TRBJ2-7	CASSIASGGTYEQYF
TRBV12-3/TRBV12-4	.	TRBJ2-2	CASSYTGELFF
TRBV12-5	TRBD2	TRBJ2-7	CASGLVLMASGRNEQYF
TRBV3-1	TRBD1	TRBJ1-1	CASSLLGTATTEAFF
TRBV6-1	.	TRBJ2-4	CASNGPQGYLNIQYF
TRBV6-5	TRBD1	TRBJ1-1	CASRYRDRGLGTEAFF
TRBV10-3	TRBD1	TRBJ1-2	CAISGPGQGDYGYTF
TRBV11-2	TRBD2	TRBJ2-3	CASSFQAGSTDTQYF
TRBV12-3/TRBV12-4	.	TRBJ1-2	CASRSSSGYTF
TRBV7-2	.	TRBJ2-7	CASSYTRDYEQYF
TRBV6-1	.	TRBJ1-5	CASRGRGQPQHF
TRBV7-6	TRBD1	TRBJ1-1	CASSSRQGEAFF
TRBV28	.	TRBJ1-3	CASRDAINTIYF
TRBV27	TRBD2	TRBJ2-1	CASKTSLGNEQFF
TRBV19	.	TRBJ2-7	CASSISKSYEQYF
TRBV4-3	TRBD1	TRBJ2-7	CASSQRTGGYEQYF
TRBV6-1	.	TRBJ1-2	CAIYRAIYGYTF
TRBV2	.	TRBJ2-5	CASSEGGGTQYF
TRBV27	.	TRBJ1-3	CASSWSSGNTIYF
TRBV6-1	.	TRBJ1-5	CASKDSSPLNQPQHF
TRBV28	.	TRBJ2-5	CASSPTPTVRETQYF
TRBV28	.	TRBJ1-2	CASSLSGRAYGYTF
TRBV6-2/TRBV6-3	.	TRBJ1-3	CASSSLRGSGNTIYF